This TCR beta chain was recorded in a study of blood T cell repertoires in COVID-19. Participants reported their clinical history, and cohort assignment relied on those reports. Trimming took off 1 base at V and 0 bases at J, with 5 bases between the two ends. The CDR3 totals 14 residues. The germline gives CDR1 SGHKS, CDR2 YYEKEE (reference sequence). Repertoires were generated with immunoSEQ multiplex PCR, while TCRdb's copy carries only in-frame clones and drops some. This table holds 250,000 to 300,000 clones, 70% to 90% found once. The TCR was taken from a woman aged 25 to 39 who had recovered from COVID-19. This chain connects TRBV5-5 to TRBJ1-3; D call uncertain. Material: PBMCs or T cells enriched from blood (not recorded which). As DNA, the CDR3 is TGTGCCAGCAGCTTGTCCAGCTCTGGAAACACCATATATTTT. Protein: CASSLSSSGNTIYF. The whole variable domain, remainder taken from reference TRBV5-5 and TRBJ1-3, is DAGVTQSPTHLIKTRGQQVTLRCSPISGHKSVSWYQQVLGQGPQFIFQYYEKEERGRGNFPDRFSARQFPNYSSELNVNALLLGDSALYLCASSLSSSGNTIYFGEGSWLTVV.